Presented here are 5 T cell receptor beta chains from one specimen sequenced in a study of control samples from healthy donors and cancer patients (TCRdb year 2020). The library was built by means of the immunoSEQ multiplex PCR assay. Drawn from immuneACCESS, this table holds only the in-frame rearrangements with V and J called that TCRdb kept. Clones are partly lost; checked studies trace under half to an unresolved V gene and leave the rest unexplained. The sample contains about 150,000 clones, roughly 90% of them found a single time. The ten top clones hold 4.9% of the sample. Sequencing was carried out using blood. Receptors originate from a man aged 30-40 years in good health.

This clone was detected once. The rearrangement joins TRBV25-1 to TRBJ2-7, with 11 positions matching TRBD1. The CDR3 is 14 residues long. CDR1 MGHDK and CDR2 SYGVNS come from the germline V gene. V trimming: 6 bases; J trimming: 5 bases; junction bases outside the gene matches: 6. The CDR3 region is CASRRTGGTNEQYF. As DNA, the CDR3 is TGTGCCAGCAGACGGACAGGGGGCACGAACGAGCAGTACTTC.

The chain recombines TRBV13 with TRBJ2-7; 8 nucleotides match TRBD2. Germline lookup yields CDR1 PRHDT and CDR2 FYEKMQ (reference sequence). The CDR3 sequence is 15 residues long. V trimming: 3 bases; J trimming: 7 bases; junction bases outside the gene matches: 11. In DNA form, the CDR3 reads TGTGCCAGCAGCTTGAACGCAGGGACTAGATTGGAGCAGTACTTC. As protein: CASSLNAGTRLEQYF. The full variable domain, rest sourced from reference TRBV13 and TRBJ2-7, is AAGVIQSPRHLIKEKRETATLKCYPIPRHDTVYWYQQGPGQDPQFLISFYEKMQSDKGSIPDRFSAQQFSDYHSELNMSSLELGDSALYFCASSLNAGTRLEQYFGPGTRLTVT.

The chain joins TRBV5-4 to TRBJ1-1; weak D call: TRBD1 (5 bases). The CDR3 contains 14 residues. Deletions cut 1 base from V and 0 bases from J, with 7 bases between. CDR1 is SGHNT and CDR2 is YYREEE in the germline V gene (reference sequence). The CDR3 reads CASSLQGVNTEAFF. The CDR3 nucleotides are TGTGCCAGCAGCTTGCAAGGGGTGAACACTGAAGCTTTCTTT.

The chain joins TRBV7-9 to TRBJ1-1, with 9 nucleotides matching TRBD1. The CDR3 runs 16 residues. The V gene end was trimmed by 3 bases and the J gene end by 1 base; junction bases not matched to a gene: 6. The germline CDR1 and CDR2 sequences are SEHNR and FQNEAQ (reference sequence). The DNA for the CDR3 is TGTGCCAGCAGCTTCCTCCCGGGACAGGGGAACACTGAAGCTTTCTTT. It translates to CASSFLPGQGNTEAFF.

The CDR3 bases are TGTGCCAGCAGCTTAATGGCGGGAGGGAACACCGGGGAGCTGTTTTTT. The encoded protein is CASSLMAGGNTGELFF. The genes are TRBV7-3 and TRBJ2-2; TRBD2 aligns across 8 bases. The length of the CDR3 is 16 residues. Trimming took 1 base from V and 1 from J; bases not matched to a gene: 2. Germline V gives CDR1 SGHTA, CDR2 FQGTGA.